This T cell receptor (beta chain) was documented in a study of T-cell reconstitution after alpha-beta-depleted transplantation in children. TCRbeta library construction was performed incorporating unique molecular identifiers. One entry per CDR3 protein, called by TCRdb with MiXCR from the PCR reads. The table lists around 380,000 distinct CDR3 sequences, around 9.9% of them singletons. The CDR3 sequence is 16 residues long. Germline lookup yields CDR1 WNHNN and CDR2 SYGVQD (reference sequence). J gave up 7 bases and V 4 bases, and 9 bases lay outside the gene matches. This clonotype has only a few counts.

V is TRBV10-1 and J is TRBJ2-2; 10 nucleotides match TRBD2. Sequencing was performed on PBMCs from the stem cell graft donor, taken from the stem cell graft. The sequence was collected from a human donor who donated a stem cell graft to a child with acute myeloid leukemia. The CDR3 loop is CASSARSGGVDGELFF. DNA for the CDR3: TGCGCCAGCAGTGCCCGAAGCGGGGGGGTCGACGGGGAGCTGTTTTTT.